This T cell receptor beta chain was identified in a study of breast tumors, draining lymph nodes, adjacent tissues. General observations from the study: The lymph node origin of tumor T cells was framed as consistent with a hypothesis, not demonstrated. The data were judged consistent with most tumor T cells coming from lymph node and expanding in tumor. Compared with basal-like, luminal-like tumors shared significantly more repertoire with nontumor tissue. Tumors had less TCR diversity than lymph nodes, more than nontumor tissue.

The lymph nodes were axillary draining lymph nodes from breast cancer patients. This clonotype appeared many times. Its antigen remains unidentified. Sequence at one end of the junction differs from germline and may be a read error. TCRdb reprocessed the multiplex PCR reads via MiXCR and lists one record per CDR3 protein. The sample has some 130,000 distinct CDR3 sequences; nearly 20% are singletons. CDR1 is SSHAT, CDR2 FNYEAQ, per germline (reference sequence). The CDR3 is 16 amino acids. The clonotype originates from a female donor with breast cancer. Some clones in this sample may be carry-over from other donors' samples. Sequencing was carried out using axillary lymph node tissue. The chain uses TRBV7-7 and TRBJ2-7; possibly TRBD1 or TRBD2 for D (6 bases each). Here the CDR3 reads CASSLGGRQGGYEQYF. The CDR3 DNA reads as TGTGCTAGCAGCTTAGGGGGTCGGCAGGGAGGCTACGAGCAGTACTTC. Drawing the rest from reference TRBV7-7 and TRBJ2-7, the complete variable domain is GAGVSQSPRYKVTKRGQDVTLRCDPISSHATLYWYQQALGQGPEFLTYFNYEAQPDKSGLPSDRFSAERPEGSISTLTIQRTEQRDSAMYRCASSLGGRQGGYEQYFGPGTRLTVT.